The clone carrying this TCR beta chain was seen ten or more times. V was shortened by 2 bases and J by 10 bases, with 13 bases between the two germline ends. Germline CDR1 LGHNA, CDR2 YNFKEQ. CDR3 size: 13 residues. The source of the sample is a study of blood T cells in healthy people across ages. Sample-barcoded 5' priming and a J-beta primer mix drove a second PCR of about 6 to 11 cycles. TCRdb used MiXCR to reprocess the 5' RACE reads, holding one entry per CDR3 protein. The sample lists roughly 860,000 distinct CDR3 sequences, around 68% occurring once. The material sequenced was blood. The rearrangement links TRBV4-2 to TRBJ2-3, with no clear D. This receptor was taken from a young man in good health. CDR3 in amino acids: CASSQTKGVAQYF. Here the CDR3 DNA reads TGTGCCAGCAGCCAAACGAAGGGTGTTGCGCAGTATTTT.